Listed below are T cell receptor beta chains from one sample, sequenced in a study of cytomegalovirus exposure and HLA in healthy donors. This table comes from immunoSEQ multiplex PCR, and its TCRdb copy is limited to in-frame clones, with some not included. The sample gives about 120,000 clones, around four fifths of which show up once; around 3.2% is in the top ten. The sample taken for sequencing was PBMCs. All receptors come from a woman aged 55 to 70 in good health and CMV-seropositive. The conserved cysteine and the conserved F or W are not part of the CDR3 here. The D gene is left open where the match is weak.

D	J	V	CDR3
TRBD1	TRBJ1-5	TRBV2	ASSENQGAQPQH
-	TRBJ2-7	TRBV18	ASSPPGTRELEQY
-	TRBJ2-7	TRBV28	ASTSGVYEQY
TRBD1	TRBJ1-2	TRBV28	ASRTGGGQKGYT
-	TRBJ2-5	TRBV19	ASSDEQETQY
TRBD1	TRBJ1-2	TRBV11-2	ASSLVATGEGYT
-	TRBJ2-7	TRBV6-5	ASSPSGGEQY
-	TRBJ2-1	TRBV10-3	AISDGQGLNNEQF
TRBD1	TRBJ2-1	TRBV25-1	ASRDRGLANEQF
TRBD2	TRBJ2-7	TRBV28	ASSSHSGRADRNEQY
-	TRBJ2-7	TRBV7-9	ASSRPGDYRYEQY
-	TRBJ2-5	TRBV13	ASSDRTAQETQY
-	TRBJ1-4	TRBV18	ASSSRATFNEKLF
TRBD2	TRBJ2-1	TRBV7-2	ASSFRLGGTTQTEQF
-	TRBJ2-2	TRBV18	ASSPPRWSGELF
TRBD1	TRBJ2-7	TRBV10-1	ASMPGQGYEQY
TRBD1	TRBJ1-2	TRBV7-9	ASSLESTGGVYGYT
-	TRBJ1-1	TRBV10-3	AISETRGDTEAF
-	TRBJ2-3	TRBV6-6	ASSRGQKLTDTQY
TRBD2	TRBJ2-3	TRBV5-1	ASSLVTAGLGTDTQY
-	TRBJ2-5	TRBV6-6	ASSYMGAQETQY
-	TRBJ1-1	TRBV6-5	ASSYSWNRAETAF
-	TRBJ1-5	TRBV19	ASMSRGNQPQH